The 21 T cell receptor beta chains below come from one sample, sequenced in a study of early T cells in non-severe SARS-CoV-2 infection. TCRdb reprocessed the 5' RACE reads via MiXCR and lists one record per CDR3 protein. In the table there are roughly 120,000 distinct CDR3 sequences, about 15% of which are singletons. The sequenced sample consisted of whole blood. These receptor sequences come from an adult who was a healthcare worker with PCR-confirmed SARS-CoV-2 infection or an uninfected control (not recorded which).

The chain employs TRBV6-2 or TRBV6-3 and TRBJ2-2, with TRBD1 matching 9 bases. The CDR3 extends over 15 amino acids. Germline V lookup: CDR1 MNHEY, CDR2 SVGEGT. With V trimmed by 6 bases and J by 1 base, 3 bases remained unmatched. CDR3 coding DNA: TGTGCCAGCAGGAGGGACAGGGTGAACACCGGGGAGCTGTTTTTT. It translates to CASRRDRVNTGELFF.

The gene calls are TRBV12-3 or TRBV12-4 and TRBJ2-3; 7 positions match TRBD1. The V and J ends lost 6 bases and 6 bases, in that order; junction bases with no gene match: 9. This CDR3 is built from 14 residues. The CDR3 region has the DNA TGTGCCAGCAGCACCGATACAGGGGCCGATACGCAGTATTTT. Translating gives CASSTDTGADTQYF.

This chain joins TRBV6-1 and TRBJ1-1, with 7 bases fitting TRBD1. The germline gives CDR1 MNHNS, CDR2 SASEGT. The CDR3 spans 13 residues. Trimming at V came to 7 bases and at J to 7 bases, leaving 9 bases not matched to a gene. The chain's CDR3 is CASMLDRTHEAFF. As DNA, the CDR3 is TGTGCCAGCATGTTGGACAGGACTCATGAAGCTTTCTTT.

The chain uses TRBV3-1 and TRBJ2-2; 9 bases align to TRBD2. Looked up from germline, CDR1 is LGHDT and CDR2 is YNNKEL (reference sequence). The CDR3 has 18 amino acids. V lost 4 bases, J lost 4 bases, and 13 bases stayed unmatched. The CDR3 loop is CASSRLPGLARSTGELFF. CDR3 DNA sequence: TGTGCCAGCAGCCGCCTACCGGGACTAGCTCGTTCCACCGGGGAGCTGTTTTTT. Filled out from reference TRBV3-1 and TRBJ2-2, the complete variable domain reads DTAVSQTPKYLVTQMGNDKSIKCEQNLGHDTMYWYKQDSKKFLKIMFSYNNKELIINETVPNRFSPKSPDKAHLNLHINSLELGDSAVYFCASSRLPGLARSTGELFFGEGSRLTVL.

V is TRBV29-1 and J is TRBJ1-1; tentatively, D is TRBD1 (5 bases). Per the germline V gene, CDR1 is SQVTM and CDR2 is ANQGSEA. This CDR3 spans 13 amino acids. V dropped 6 bases and J dropped 4 bases, with 15 bases sitting between them. CDR3 coding DNA: TGCAGCGTAGCCGGGACTCCGTTCACTGAAGCTTTCTTT. Its translation: CSVAGTPFTEAFF.

The chain employs TRBV6-5 and TRBJ1-6, with D perhaps TRBD1 (6 bases). Trimming cost V 2 bases and J 7 bases, with 12 bases left between them. CDR1 is MNHEY and CDR2 is SVGAGI in the germline V gene. The CDR3 contains 15 residues. The CDR3 DNA is TGTGCCAGCAGTTACCAGGGGAGTTCCAATTCACCCCTCCACTTT. Amino acid sequence: CASSYQGSSNSPLHF.

The gene calls are TRBV10-3 and TRBJ2-2, with a tentative D call TRBD2 (7 bases). The CDR3 runs to 15 residues. The germline V gene encodes CDR1 ENHRY and CDR2 SYGVKD. V shed 5 bases and J shed 6 bases, with 16 bases lying between them. CDR3 in amino acids: CAISLPGGRAGELFF. The DNA for the CDR3 is TGTGCCATCAGTCTGCCGGGGGGCCGGGCCGGGGAGCTGTTTTTT.

This clonotype has ten or more counts. The chain employs TRBV11-1 and TRBJ2-7; D may correspond to TRBD1 or TRBD2 (6 bases each). The CDR3 is 14 residues long. Germline CDR1 and CDR2: SGHAT and FQDESV (reference sequence). Trimming pared 5 bases from V and 2 bases from J, leaving 13 bases between. Here the CDR3 reads CASSGEAGAYEQYF. DNA for the CDR3: TGTGCCAGCAGCGGGGAGGCAGGGGCCTACGAGCAGTACTTC.

This clonotype was seen ten or more times. The J gene is TRBJ1-5, the V gene TRBV6-2 or TRBV6-3; D gene ambiguous. The CDR3 runs to 13 residues. Germline assignment: CDR1 MNHEY and CDR2 SVGEGT. V lost 5 bases and J lost 0, with 5 bases in between. This chain's CDR3 is CASSAHSNQPQHF. DNA for the CDR3: TGTGCCAGCAGTGCACATAGCAATCAGCCCCAGCATTTT.

V usage is TRBV10-3 and J usage is TRBJ2-1, with 10 bases matching TRBD1. The J segment lost 0 bases and the V segment lost 6 bases, leaving 17 bases of the junction unmatched. CDR3 length equals 20 residues. The germline CDR1 and CDR2 sequences are ENHRY and SYGVKD. This chain's CDR3 is CAIRPTRGQGLLSSYNEQFF. Here the CDR3 DNA reads TGTGCCATCAGGCCGACCCGGGGACAGGGGCTATTGAGCTCCTACAATGAGCAGTTCTTC.

In DNA form, the CDR3 reads TGTGCCAGCAGCCAAGATAACTCCTACGAGCAGTACTTC. It encodes CASSQDNSYEQYF. The V gene is TRBV3-1, the J gene TRBJ2-7; D uncertain. Trimming shortened V by 0 bases and J by 0 bases, and 3 bases separated the two germline ends. CDR3 length: 13 amino acids. Germline V CDR1 and CDR2: LGHDT, YNNKEL (reference sequence).

This clonotype was picked up a small number of times. The CDR3 reads CASSHSQGMNTEAFF. The CDR3 DNA reads TGCGCCAGCAGCCATTCACAGGGGATGAACACTGAAGCTTTCTTT. The chain links TRBV4-1 to TRBJ1-1; 7 bases are shared with TRBD1. CDR1 MGHRA and CDR2 YSYEKL come from the germline V gene. J was trimmed by 0 bases and V by 3 bases; bases with no gene match: 4. The CDR3 spans 15 residues.

This clonotype appeared once. V is TRBV6-5 and J is TRBJ2-6; D call uncertain. The CDR3 loop spans 12 amino acids. The germline V gene encodes CDR1 MNHEY and CDR2 SVGAGI. Trimming stripped 6 bases from V and 2 bases from J, with 2 bases between. CDR3 amino acids: CASRAGANVLTF. CDR3 in DNA: TGTGCCAGCAGAGCTGGGGCCAACGTCCTGACTTTC.

This clonotype has just a few counts. CDR3 protein: CASNRGSEQFF. CDR3 sequence (DNA): TGTGCCAGCAACCGGGGGAGTGAGCAGTTCTTC. The V and J genes are TRBV3-1 and TRBJ2-1; D is perhaps TRBD2 (6 bases). This CDR3 comprises 11 residues. Trimming removed 7 bases at V and 9 bases at J, with 10 bases between. The V gene's germline CDR1 is LGHDT and CDR2 YNNKEL (reference sequence).

In this sample, this clonotype turned up a few times. This chain joins TRBV13 and TRBJ2-1; perhaps TRBD1 as D (5 bases). The CDR3 extends over 12 amino acids. CDR1 is PRHDT and CDR2 is FYEKMQ in the germline V gene (reference sequence). V dropped 1 base and J dropped 8 bases, with 6 bases sitting between them. In nucleotides, the CDR3 is TGTGCCAGCAGCTTAGCCAGGGATGAGCAGTTCTTC. Amino acid sequence: CASSLARDEQFF.

This clonotype showed up just a few times. The chain couples TRBV20-1 to TRBJ2-1, with 9 bases identical to TRBD2. The CDR3 runs 19 residues. The J segment lost 4 bases and the V segment lost 0 bases, leaving 16 bases of the junction unmatched. Germline V CDR1 and CDR2: DFQATT, SNEGSKA (reference sequence). The CDR3 reads CSARDRAGSRRGGYNEQFF. The DNA for the CDR3 is TGCAGTGCTAGAGATCGGGCAGGGTCCCGGCGGGGGGGTTACAATGAGCAGTTCTTC.

The rearrangement links TRBV9 to TRBJ1-4; D not certain. V lost 0 bases and J lost 10, with 10 bases in between. The CDR3 has 13 amino acids. Germline V CDR1 and CDR2: SGDLS, YYNGEE. CDR3 nucleotide sequence: TGTGCCAGCAGCGTAGCCGGTGTCGGAAAACTGTTTTTT. Protein: CASSVAGVGKLFF.

The CDR3: CSARTGGSQPQHF. CDR3 coding DNA: TGCAGTGCCCGGACAGGGGGTAGTCAGCCCCAGCATTTT. This sequence joins TRBV20-1 and TRBJ1-5; TRBD1 aligns across 10 bases. The CDR3 extends over 13 amino acids. Germline CDR1 reads DFQATT; CDR2 reads SNEGSKA (reference sequence). V was pared by 6 bases and J by 6 bases, with 5 bases of the junction left unmatched.

This clonotype has a count of ten or more. The chain combines TRBV7-9 with TRBJ2-1, with TRBD2 matching over 8 bases. The V and J ends lost 8 bases and 9 bases, in that order; junction bases with no gene match: 9. In germline, CDR1 is SEHNR, CDR2 FQNEAQ (reference sequence). The CDR3 covers 13 residues. CDR3 nucleotides: TGTGCCAGCTGTTTAAGCGGGGGCTTTGAGCAGTTCTTC. This sequence encodes CASCLSGGFEQFF.

This clonotype was counted at least ten times. The chain recombines TRBV5-1 with TRBJ1-1; the D gene is possibly TRBD1 (5 bases). This CDR3 contains 13 residues. Trimming pared 0 bases from V and 6 bases from J, leaving 9 bases between. Germline V gives CDR1 SGHRS, CDR2 YFSETQ. In DNA form, the CDR3 reads TGCGCCAGCAGCTTGGGGAGGGACGCTGAAGCTTTCTTT. It specifies CASSLGRDAEAFF.

This clonotype was detected only a few times. This chain uses TRBV3-1 with TRBJ2-5; 7 bases agree with TRBD2. Germline V gene data show CDR1 as LGHDT and CDR2 as YNNKEL (reference sequence). The CDR3 is 15 residues long. The V segment lost 1 base and the J segment 2 bases; nucleotides outside the gene matches: 4. The DNA of the CDR3 is TGTGCCAGCAGCCAAGTGGGGGGGGTTCAAGAGACCCAGTACTTC. Protein product: CASSQVGGVQETQYF.